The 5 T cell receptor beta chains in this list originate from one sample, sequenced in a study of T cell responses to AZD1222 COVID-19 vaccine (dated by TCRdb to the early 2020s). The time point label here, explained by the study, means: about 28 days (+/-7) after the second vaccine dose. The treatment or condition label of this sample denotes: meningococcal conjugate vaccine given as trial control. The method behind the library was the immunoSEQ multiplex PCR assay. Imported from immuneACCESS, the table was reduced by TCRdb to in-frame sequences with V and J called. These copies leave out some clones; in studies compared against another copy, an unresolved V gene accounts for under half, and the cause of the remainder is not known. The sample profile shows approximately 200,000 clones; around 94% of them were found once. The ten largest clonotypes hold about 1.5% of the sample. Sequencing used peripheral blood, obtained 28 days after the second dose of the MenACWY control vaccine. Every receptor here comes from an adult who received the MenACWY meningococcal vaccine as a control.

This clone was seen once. The CDR3 spells CASSSLGRTTPRAAMNTEAFF. CDR3 nucleotides: TGCGCCAGCAGCTCCCTGGGACGTACTACCCCTAGGGCAGCCATGAACACTGAAGCTTTCTTT. V is TRBV5-1 and J is TRBJ1-1; perhaps TRBD1 as D (5 bases). From germline, CDR1 is SGHRS and CDR2 YFSETQ. This CDR3 is 21 amino acids long. V was pared by 3 bases and J by 0 bases, with 30 bases between.

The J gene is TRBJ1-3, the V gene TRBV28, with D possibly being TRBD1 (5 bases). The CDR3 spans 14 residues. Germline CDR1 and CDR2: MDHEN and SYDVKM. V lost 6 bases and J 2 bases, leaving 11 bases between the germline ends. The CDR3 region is CASREGTPGNTIYF. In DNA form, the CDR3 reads TGTGCCAGCAGGGAGGGGACTCCTGGAAACACCATATATTTT. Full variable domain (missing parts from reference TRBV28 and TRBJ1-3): DVKVTQSSRYLVKRTGEKVFLECVQDMDHENMFWYRQDPGLGLRLIYFSYDVKMKEKGDIPEGYSVSREKKERFSLILESASTNQTSMYLCASREGTPGNTIYFGEGSWLTVV.

The CDR3 sequence is CASSLGREQFF. CDR3 DNA sequence: TGTGCCAGCAGCCTGGGACGTGAGCAGTTCTTC. The gene calls are TRBV7-2 and TRBJ2-1, with D possibly called TRBD1 or TRBD2 (5 bases each). This CDR3 has 11 amino acids. Germline V CDR1 and CDR2: SGHTA, FQGNSA. V lost 5 bases, J lost 9 bases, and 8 bases lay in between.

CDR3 amino acids: CATSDPLTGGSLSYNSPLHF. The DNA for the CDR3 is TGTGCCACCAGTGATCCCCTCACGGGAGGGAGTCTTTCCTATAATTCACCCCTCCACTTT. The chain recombines TRBV24-1 with TRBJ1-6; D is unresolved. CDR1 KGHDR and CDR2 SFDVKD come from the germline V gene. The V gene lost 3 bases and the J gene lost 1 base, with 21 bases spanning the gap. CDR3 length: 20 amino acids.

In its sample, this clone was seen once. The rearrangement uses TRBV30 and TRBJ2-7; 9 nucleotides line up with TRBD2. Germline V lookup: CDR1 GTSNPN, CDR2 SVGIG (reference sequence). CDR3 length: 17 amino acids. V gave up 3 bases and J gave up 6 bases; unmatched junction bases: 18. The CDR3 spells CAWSQKGVGLASGEQYF. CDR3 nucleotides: TGTGCCTGGAGCCAAAAGGGGGTGGGACTAGCTTCGGGCGAGCAGTACTTC.